This is a list of T cell receptor beta chains from one sample in a study of blood T cells in healthy people across ages. One entry per CDR3 protein, called by TCRdb with MiXCR from the 5' RACE reads. The sample has approximately 1.5 million distinct CDR3 sequences, roughly 32% seen once. The sample was blood. These receptors were collected from a woman in her 30s in good health. Each CDR3 is given with its conserved first and last residue. A D gene is named only where the DNA matches it firmly. Clone size is not always given. Where it is, it says once, few, many or a class for expanded clones.

clone_size j_call cdr3_length v_call d_call cdr3_aa cdr3_nt
. TRBJ2-5 15 TRBV4-1 TRBD1 CASSQVTGDGETQYF TGCGCCAGCAGCCAAGTCACAGGGGACGGGGAGACCCAGTACTTC
. TRBJ2-7 14 TRBV9 . CASSVAGDTYEQYF TGTGCCAGCAGCGTAGCGGGGGACACCTACGAGCAGTACTTC
few TRBJ2-4 17 TRBV9 TRBD2 CASSVAPPGDYHCERYF TGTGCCAGCAGCGTAGCCCCCCCCGGGGACTACCATTGCGAGCGGTACTTC
many TRBJ2-7 13 TRBV6-5 . CASSYGPSYEQYF TGTGCCAGCAGTTACGGCCCGAGTTACGAGCAGTACTTC
. TRBJ2-1 16 TRBV7-9 . CASSHGVAGVIDEQFF TGTGCCAGCAGCCACGGGGTGGCAGGGGTTATCGATGAGCAGTTCTTC
. TRBJ2-7 17 TRBV21-1 . CASSIRGRLPPGVEQYF TGTGCCAGCAGCATCAGGGGAAGGCTCCCGCCCGGGGTCGAGCAGTACTTC
. TRBJ2-1 15 TRBV20-1 TRBD2 CSVVSRASGSNEQFF TGCAGTGTCGTCTCCCGGGCTAGCGGAAGTAATGAGCAGTTCTTC
few TRBJ1-1 14 TRBV20-1 . CSADGARLLNEAFF TGCAGTGCTGATGGCGCCAGACTTCTAAATGAAGCTTTCTTT
. TRBJ2-1 14 TRBV6-1 TRBD2 CATSTSGGYNEQFF TGTGCCACCTCGACTAGCGGGGGATACAATGAGCAGTTCTTC
. TRBJ2-7 14 TRBV10-3 . CAISEVSGIYEQYF TGTGCCATCAGTGAAGTTAGTGGAATTTACGAGCAGTACTTC
. TRBJ1-1 17 TRBV5-5 TRBD1 CASSMDRTISMNTEAFF TGTGCCAGCAGCATGGACAGGACGATCTCCATGAACACTGAAGCTTTCTTT
few TRBJ2-3 13 TRBV10-3 TRBD1 CATQTGRTDTQYF TGTGCCACCCAGACAGGGCGCACAGATACGCAGTATTTT